This T cell receptor beta chain originates from a study of blood T cell repertoires in COVID-19. Study overall: Some COVID-19 samples were acute and others convalescent; all came from the United States, Italy and Spain.

V dropped 7 bases and J dropped 3 bases, with 13 bases sitting between them. The CDR3 extends over 14 amino acids. Per the germline V gene, CDR1 is MNHNY and CDR2 is SVGAGI (reference sequence). This clone has a single count. Authors' methods: Amplification with reference gene primers provided the estimates of nucleated cell counts. Using immunoSEQ multiplex PCR, the repertoire was profiled, and TCRdb retains in-frame clones only, with some absent. Clone size and the V and J calls come from that table; the DNA yielded D and trimming. The repertoire holds a few hundred thousand clones, with approximately 85% as singletons.

The sample consisted of PBMCs or T cells enriched from blood (not recorded which). The origin of this receptor is a woman aged 45-65 years who had recovered from COVID-19. The chain recombines TRBV6-6 with TRBJ1-5; D call uncertain. This chain's CDR3 is CASTRQEDNQPQHF. In nucleotides, the CDR3 is TGTGCCAGCACTCGCCAGGAAGACAATCAGCCCCAGCATTTT.